This TCR beta chain was captured in a study of CXCR3-negative and CXCR3-positive naive CD8 T cells. Approximately 300,000 cells per CD8+ T cell subset were flow-sorted in triplicate. Turning to this clonotype: Its antigen remains unknown.

The study's findings and limits: Greater hydrophobicity was found in TRB CDR3s of CXCR3-positive naive cells than of CXCR3-negative naive cells. Both naive subsets, CXCR3-negative and CXCR3-positive, displayed similar TRBV-TRBJ usage, unlike memory cells. TRB CDR3 properties indicated TCR strength, while surface CD5 was similar across naive subsets.

Through 5' RACE with UMI labels, the TRB cDNA libraries were prepared. TCRdb reanalyzed the 5' RACE reads and collapses them to one entry per CDR3 protein, without DNA. The sample data list over 5,000 distinct CDR3 sequences. The V gene's germline CDR1 is MNHEY and CDR2 SVGEGT. The CDR3 extends over 14 amino acids. The sequencing input was naive CXCR3+ CD8+ T cells from blood. Subset given: CD45RO-CCR7+CD27+CD95- naive CD8+ T cells expressing CXCR3 (TNR3+). The V gene is TRBV6-2 or TRBV6-3, the J gene TRBJ1-1. This receptor was obtained from a human donor in good health. Some clones in this sample may be carry-over from other donors' samples. CDR3 sequence reads: CASSRGLGESEAFF.